This TCR beta chain was identified in a study of blood T cell repertoires in COVID-19. Study background: COVID-19 samples from acute and convalescent phases originated in the United States, Italy and Spain. PBMCs, B-cell-depleted T cells, or T cells were the source of the cDNA or gDNA that made up the material.

The count of this clone is one. Per the germline V gene, CDR1 is KGHDR and CDR2 is SFDVKD. CDR3 size: 15 residues. The V end was cut by 3 bases, the J end by 1 base, with 11 bases between. Assay: immunoSEQ multiplex PCR; the TCRdb copy retains only in-frame clones and omits some. The sample records approximately 21,000 clones, nearly 90% being singletons. The origin of this receptor is a human donor with active COVID-19. The donor label of this sample is uncertain. The rearrangement joins TRBV24-1 to TRBJ1-2; tentative D call: TRBD1 (6 bases). What was sequenced was peripheral blood. The CDR3 nucleotides read TGTGCCACCAGTGATGCAACCAGGGGTAACTATGGCTACACCTTC. Translated, it gives CATSDATRGNYGYTF.